The clone carrying this T cell receptor beta chain was seen a handful of times. The antigen remains unidentified. This sample is part of a study of cytomegalovirus exposure and HLA in healthy donors. Study-level results: Relative to the roughly 700-donor mean, N-insertions were reportedly fewer in an Asian-associated ancestry cluster in a later analysis. A later analysis showed that HLA-associated TCR beta chains had undergone more clonal expansion than equally common others. Earlier analysis yielded a pattern in which most TCR beta V segments were productive about 87% or about 30% of the time. CMV antigen specificity was confirmed in vitro for a few CMV-associated chains.

This PCR relied on a set of 60 Vbeta primers and 13 Jbeta primers. The table came from immunoSEQ multiplex PCR; TCRdb's copy has only in-frame clones and leaves some out. The sample includes 60,000 to 70,000 clones, around 80% seen only once; the top ten take 2.5% to 3.5%. Per germline, CDR1 SGHRS and CDR2 YFSETQ. With 4 bases clipped from V and 0 bases from J, the junction kept 6 bases outside the gene matches. CDR3 length: 16 residues. The chain employs TRBV5-1 and TRBJ1-4; 7 bases match TRBD1. The receptor was isolated from a woman younger than 45 in good health and CMV-seronegative. Sequenced material: PBMCs. The CDR3 sequence: CASSAGQVATNEKLFF. In DNA form, the CDR3 reads TGCGCCAGCAGCGCCGGACAGGTTGCAACTAATGAAAAACTGTTTTTT.